A selection of T cell receptor beta chains follows, all from one sample in a study of T cell repertoires in aging, cancer and after chemotherapy. TCRdb ran MiXCR on the multiplex PCR reads and lists one entry per CDR3 protein. The sample has thousands of distinct CDR3 sequences; over 20% are singletons. Input material: blood. The origin of the receptors is a human donor with a blood cancer. Both conserved end residues are part of each CDR3. Fields, in order: D gene, V gene, clone size, J gene, CDR3 DNA, CDR3 protein. A D gene is named only where the DNA matches it firmly. Clone size, where shown, is once, few, many, or a class for clones that have expanded.

.,TRBV18,medium-sized,TRBJ1-6,TGTGCCAGCTCACCAGGGACGGCGAATTCACCCCTCCACTTT,CASSPGTANSPLHF
.,TRBV5-1,.,TRBJ1-6,TGCGCCAGCAGCTCTCACGACGGGGGAAATTCACCCCTCCACTTT,CASSSHDGGNSPLHF
TRBD1,TRBV28,.,TRBJ1-5,TGTGCCAGCAGGAGAGGGACAGGAATTAATAGCAATCAGCCCCAGCATTTT,CASRRGTGINSNQPQHF
TRBD2,TRBV12-3/TRBV12-4,large,TRBJ2-2,TGTGCCAGCTATAGCGGGGCTGTGGGCGGGGAGCTGTTTTTT,CASYSGAVGGELFF
.,TRBV28,few,TRBJ2-5,TGTGCCAGCTCTAAGGGGGGGCAAGAGACCCAGTACTTC,CASSKGGQETQYF
TRBD2,TRBV29-1,.,TRBJ2-7,TGCAGCGTTTCATCGGGACTAGCGGGAGGGGCGACCTACGAGCAGTACTTC,CSVSSGLAGGATYEQYF
.,TRBV6-5,medium-sized,TRBJ2-5,TGTGCCAGCAGTGCCCGACGGAACCTGGGGGAGACCCAGTACTTC,CASSARRNLGETQYF
.,TRBV27,large,TRBJ2-5,TGTGCCAAGGTGTGGACCCAGTACTTC,CAKVWTQYF
.,TRBV10-2,.,TRBJ1-5,TGCGCCAGCAGTGAGTCAGGGCTGGGCAATCAGCCCCAGCATTTT,CASSESGLGNQPQHF
TRBD2,TRBV7-4,medium-sized,TRBJ2-1,TGTGCCAGCAGCTGCTGGACTAGCGGGAATTCCTACAATGAGCAGTTCTTC,CASSCWTSGNSYNEQFF
TRBD2,TRBV6-5,medium-sized,TRBJ2-3,TGTGCCAGCAGTCCGGGGACTAGCGTTAGCACAGATACGCAGTATTTT,CASSPGTSVSTDTQYF
TRBD2,TRBV7-2,.,TRBJ2-7,TGTGCCAGCAGCCAAGGACCCGGGACTAGCGGACCTTCGGCCTACGAGCAGTACTTC,CASSQGPGTSGPSAYEQYF
.,TRBV24-1,.,TRBJ2-2,TGTGCCTCAAAGGGGTCGAACACCGGGGAGCTGTTTTTT,CASKGSNTGELFF
.,TRBV6-1,medium-sized,TRBJ1-2,TGTGCCAGCAGTGAAGGGCAGGGGCCCTCCTATGGCTACACCTTC,CASSEGQGPSYGYTF
.,TRBV12-3/TRBV12-4,.,TRBJ1-4,TGTGCCAGCAGTTTATCCGCGGGAATTAATGAAAAACTGTTTTTT,CASSLSAGINEKLFF
.,TRBV24-1,medium-sized,TRBJ2-2,TGTGCCACCAGTAGTTACATAAACACCGGGGAGCTGTTTTTT,CATSSYINTGELFF